This TCR beta chain was identified during a study of T cells in Graves' hyperthyroidism and ophthalmopathy. Trimming removed 5 bases from V and 8 bases from J, with 12 bases in between. This CDR3 is built from 12 residues. The germline V gene encodes CDR1 MDHEN and CDR2 SYDVKM. RNA transcripts gave rise to amplified TCR beta CDR3 regions. A set of HTBI primers served as the primers for a first-round RT-PCR of the TCR CDR3. TCRdb re-called the multiplex PCR reads through MiXCR, storing one row per CDR3 protein. Of approximately 640,000 distinct CDR3 sequences listed, about 17% are singletons. Patients showing uncontrolled infection, other autoimmune disease, pregnancy or lactation were ineligible. The sample holds a few counts of this clonotype.

This clonotype was obtained from a woman aged 25 to 39 with Graves' hyperthyroidism. J is TRBJ1-2 and V is TRBV28, with unresolved D. The specimen was blood. CDR3 nucleotide sequence: TGTGCCAGCAGTCTTCGACTTATGGGCTACACCTTC. Its protein is CASSLRLMGYTF.